This T cell receptor (beta chain) was identified in a study of T cells in narcolepsy. Turning to the study itself: Healthy controls were enrolled alongside patients with narcolepsy type 1 or type 2.

Study findings and constraints: Blood of same and different patients, but not healthy controls, reportedly held recurring autoreactive clonotypes. Autoreactive HCRT-specific and TRIB2-specific clonotypes were marked in same-patient CSF-versus-blood CD4+ comparisons.

TCRdb's copy holds only in-frame clones and misses some; the assay was immunoSEQ multiplex PCR. The table has roughly 10,000 clones, around 75% seen once. Looked up from germline, CDR1 is SEHNR and CDR2 is FQNEAQ (reference sequence). The V and J ends lost 9 bases and 7 bases respectively, with 13 bases between them. CDR3 length: 12 residues. Remarks on this clone: As yet, its antigen is unknown.

The specimen was CD45RA- memory CD8+ T cells from PBMCs. The chain links TRBV7-9 to TRBJ2-1; D remains unclear. This TCR came from a human donor with narcolepsy. The CDR3 region is CASCSPSNEQFF. Here the CDR3 DNA reads TGTGCCAGTTGCTCCCCCTCGAATGAGCAGTTCTTC.